This entry describes one TCR beta chain. Its antigen is not known. Losses at the gene ends were 1 base for V and 3 bases for J; bases not matched to a gene: 3. Germline-derived CDR1 and CDR2 are MGHRA and YSYEKL. The CDR3 length is 15 residues. This entry comes from a study of OX40 agonist ivuxolimab in advanced cancers. Study information: The mean age was approximately 56 years, ranging from about 20 to 79, with roughly four fifths of participants male.

Clones were read by immunoSEQ multiplex PCR, and TCRdb kept only the in-frame ones, dropping some. The sample consists of tens of thousands of clones, 94% of them appearing once. Study outcomes and limitations: Fewer expanded clones were found on average in CD4+ than in CD8+ T cells. The authors did not determine the antigen specificity of the expanded peripheral T cells.

The receptor comes from an adult with an advanced solid tumor such as melanoma, head and neck, liver or kidney cancer. The V gene is TRBV4-1, the J gene TRBJ2-3; 8 nucleotides match TRBD2. The material was CD4+ or CD8+ T cells sorted from blood, obtained in a trial of the OX40 agonist ivuxolimab. The CDR3, as DNA: TGCGCCAGCAGCCAAGTAGTAGCGGGGACAGATACGCAGTATTTT. This translates into CASSQVVAGTDTQYF.